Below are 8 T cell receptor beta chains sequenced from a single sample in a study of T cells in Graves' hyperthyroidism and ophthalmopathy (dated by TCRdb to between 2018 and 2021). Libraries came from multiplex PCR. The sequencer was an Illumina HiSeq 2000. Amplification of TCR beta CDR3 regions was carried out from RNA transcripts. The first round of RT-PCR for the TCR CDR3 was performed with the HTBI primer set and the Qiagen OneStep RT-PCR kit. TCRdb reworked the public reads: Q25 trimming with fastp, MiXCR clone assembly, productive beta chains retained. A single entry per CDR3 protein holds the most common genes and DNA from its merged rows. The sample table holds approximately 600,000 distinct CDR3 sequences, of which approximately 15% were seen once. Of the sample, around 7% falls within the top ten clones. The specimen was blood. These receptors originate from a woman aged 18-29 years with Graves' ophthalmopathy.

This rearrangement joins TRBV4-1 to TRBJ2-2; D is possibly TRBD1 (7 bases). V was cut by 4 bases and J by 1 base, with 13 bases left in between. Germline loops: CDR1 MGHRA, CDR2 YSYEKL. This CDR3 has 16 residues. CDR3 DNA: TGCGCCAGCAGCCGTCAGGGGGGATTGAACACCGGGGAGCTGTTTTTT. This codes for CASSRQGGLNTGELFF.

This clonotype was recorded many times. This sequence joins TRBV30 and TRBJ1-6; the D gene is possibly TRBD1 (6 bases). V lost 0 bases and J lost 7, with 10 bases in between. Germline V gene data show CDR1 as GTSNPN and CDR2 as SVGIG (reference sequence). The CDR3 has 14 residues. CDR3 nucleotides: TGTGCCTGGAGTGTGGTCGACAGGAATTCACCCCTCCACTTT. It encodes CAWSVVDRNSPLHF.

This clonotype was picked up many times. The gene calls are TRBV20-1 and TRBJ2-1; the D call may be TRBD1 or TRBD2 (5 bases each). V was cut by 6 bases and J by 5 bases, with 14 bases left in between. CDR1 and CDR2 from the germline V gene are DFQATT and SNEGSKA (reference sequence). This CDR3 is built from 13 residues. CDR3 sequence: CSAWDPAHNEQFF. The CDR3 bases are TGCAGTGCATGGGACCCCGCCCACAATGAGCAGTTCTTC.

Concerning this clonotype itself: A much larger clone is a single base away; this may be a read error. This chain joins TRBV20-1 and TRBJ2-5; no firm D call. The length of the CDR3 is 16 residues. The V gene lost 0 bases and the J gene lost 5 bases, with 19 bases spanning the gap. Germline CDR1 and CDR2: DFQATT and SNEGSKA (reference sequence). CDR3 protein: CSARDTQSPIRETQYF. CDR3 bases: TGCAGTGCTAGAGACACCCAGTCGCCTATCCGGGAGACCCAGTACTTC.

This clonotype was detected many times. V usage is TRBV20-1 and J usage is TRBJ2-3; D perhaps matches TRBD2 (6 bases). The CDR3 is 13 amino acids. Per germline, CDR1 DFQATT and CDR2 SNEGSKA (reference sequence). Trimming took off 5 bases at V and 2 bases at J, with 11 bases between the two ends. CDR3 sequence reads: CSASRGNTDTQYF. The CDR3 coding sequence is TGCAGTGCTTCGCGGGGTAACACAGATACGCAGTATTTT.

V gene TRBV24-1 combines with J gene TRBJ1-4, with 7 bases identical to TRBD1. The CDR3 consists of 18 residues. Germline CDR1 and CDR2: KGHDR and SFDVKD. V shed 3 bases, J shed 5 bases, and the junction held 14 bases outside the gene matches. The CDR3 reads CATSDLRGPGQTNEKLFF. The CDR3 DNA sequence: TGTGCCACCAGTGATCTCAGAGGGCCGGGACAGACCAATGAAAAACTGTTTTTT.

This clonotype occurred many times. CDR3 amino acids: CASSRDYLSTYEQYF. The CDR3 DNA reads TGTGCCAGCAGCCGGGACTACCTTTCTACCTACGAGCAGTACTTC. V usage is TRBV7-2 and J usage is TRBJ2-7; 7 nucleotides line up with TRBD2. The germline CDR1 and CDR2 sequences are SGHTA and FQGNSA. With 5 bases clipped from V and 2 bases from J, the junction kept 9 bases outside the gene matches. This CDR3 has 15 residues.

The CDR3 loop is CASSISKRGTDTQYF. The DNA for the CDR3 is TGTGCCAGTAGTATCTCTAAGAGGGGCACAGATACGCAGTATTTT. J is TRBJ2-3 and V is TRBV19; D might be TRBD2 (5 bases). CDR1 is LNHDA, CDR2 SQIVND, per germline (reference sequence). The CDR3 sequence is 15 residues long. V shed 3 bases and J shed 1 base, with 11 bases lying between them.